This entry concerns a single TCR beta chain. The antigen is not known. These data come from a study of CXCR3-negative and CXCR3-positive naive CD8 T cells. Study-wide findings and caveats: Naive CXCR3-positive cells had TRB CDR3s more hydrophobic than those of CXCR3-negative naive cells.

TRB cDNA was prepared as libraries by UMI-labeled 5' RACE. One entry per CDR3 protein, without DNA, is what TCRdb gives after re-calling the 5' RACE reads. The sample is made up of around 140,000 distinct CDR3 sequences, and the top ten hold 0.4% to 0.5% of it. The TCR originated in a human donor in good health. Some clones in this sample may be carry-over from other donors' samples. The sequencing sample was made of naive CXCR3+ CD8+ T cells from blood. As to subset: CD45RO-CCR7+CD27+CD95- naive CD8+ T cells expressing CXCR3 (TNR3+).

CDR3 amino acids: CASSLLSSGAGHEKLFF. The chain joins TRBV28 to TRBJ1-4; TCRdb proposes TRBD1, but this gene call is untestable without DNA. The CDR3 length is 17 residues. Germline values: CDR1 MDHEN, CDR2 SYDVKM.